This is a list of T cell receptor beta chains from one sample in a study of blood T cell repertoires in COVID-19. Here immunoSEQ multiplex PCR was the method, and the copy in TCRdb shows in-frame clones only, minus some. The profile covers some 200,000 clones, with approximately 81% appearing a single time and more than 8.5% taken by the ten largest. Input material: PBMCs or T cells enriched from blood (not recorded which). These receptors were taken from a woman in her 50s with acute COVID-19. Both conserved end residues are trimmed from each CDR3. Each record gives: V gene, CDR3 protein.

TRBV6-5 ASSRGQTSYGYT
TRBV7-7 ASSLGLAGEQY
TRBV28 ASRPGGVEYEQY
TRBV7-8 ASSRDRVDPNYGYT
TRBV4-1 ASSQLTGETQY
TRBV6-5 ASLNTWRYEQY
TRBV10-3 AIKGLAGETQY
TRBV18 ASSRTGANTGELF
TRBV4-3 ASSQAGSGTGELF
TRBV7-8 ASSHRTSGVVEQY
TRBV6-1 ASSDGTSWNYGYT
TRBV28 ASSPRGSGDYTQY
TRBV19 ASSISAGGPYEQY
TRBV18 ASSPPPGSQETQY